This T cell receptor beta chain comes out of a study of T-cell memory formation after mild COVID-19. For the study at large: In these data, TCR clusters were largely donor specific.

TCRdb fed the 5' RACE reads into MiXCR, producing one record per CDR3 protein. Of around 34,000 distinct CDR3 sequences listed, around 7.7% are singletons. Notes on the study in general: Whether day 37 second-wave clones are SARS-CoV-2-specific was not confirmed. Later expanders leaned toward CD4+, whereas clones contracting from day 15 to 85 were balanced CD4/CD8. Mainly in CM and EM were contracting CD4+ clones; CD8+ were in EMRA.

CDR1 and CDR2 from the germline V gene are MNHEY and SVGAGI. The CDR3 spans 15 residues. Trimming shortened V by 6 bases and J by 1 base, and 13 bases separated the two germline ends. In its sample, this clonotype was seen many times. Its antigen is not known. The sample was PBMCs or a T cell subset sorted from them (not recorded which). The chain is built from TRBV6-5 and TRBJ2-4, with a weak D call TRBD1 (5 bases). The source is a man aged 18 to 29 who had mild COVID-19 (a few samples of this study predate the infection). Cell type and time point are not known. CDR3 in amino acids: CASRVGAPAKNIQYF. The CDR3 DNA sequence: TGTGCCAGCAGAGTTGGGGCGCCGGCCAAAAACATTCAGTACTTC.